The entry below describes one TCR beta chain. This clonotype was observed a single time. Its antigen is currently not known. Base qualities are not recorded, but no much larger clone differs from it by a single base. Evidence from a single read is weak. The treatment or condition label for this specimen denotes: live attenuated yellow fever vaccine strain. PBMCs were isolated from peripheral blood using a standard Ficoll-Paque protocol. Dynabeads CD4 and CD8 positive selection kits were used to isolate CD4 and CD8 T-cell fractions. RNA was extracted with TriZol from bulk PBMCs, CD4 and CD8 fractions, and dextramer-positive and dextramer-negative fractions. The junction shows trimming of 0 bases on V and 1 base on J, plus 12 bases between the germline ends. Per the germline V gene, SGHRS is the CDR1 and YFSETQ is the CDR2. Including cysteine and phenylalanine, the CDR3 has 16 amino acids. The entry retains the CDR3 DNA only, 48 bases that are in frame from base 1.

These data originate in a study of T cells after yellow fever vaccination (dated by TCRdb to the late 2010s). Concerning the study at large: The SMART-Seq v4 Ultra Low Input RNA kit was used to prepare libraries from fractions with low cell numbers. To track T-cell clones before and after primary and booster YFV17D yellow fever vaccination, bulk TCR alpha and beta repertoires were sequenced longitudinally. Two healthy male donors, one aged 18 to 30 and one aged 30 to 40 years, made up the cohort. Blood was collected at multiple timepoints before and after primary and secondary immunization, and bulk PBMC replicates and cell subsets were isolated. What the authors observed across the whole study: The study included only two donors, which limits how far the findings can be generalized. A small fraction of clonotypes appeared in both the CD4 and CD8 compartments, likely as a result of convergent recombination. Computational filtering was required because FACS-sorted repertoires could contain abundant contaminating clonotypes from the bulk population. After the booster, most clones that had expanded after primary vaccination were detected again (over 95% of CD4 and 70% to 90% of CD8), suggesting broad maintenance of memory. Compared with the primary T-cell response, the secondary T-cell response was weaker but faster, peaking on day 5 rather than day 15.

TCR cDNA was made using 5'RACE template switching, a step that added a universal primer site and unique molecular identifiers. Priming of cDNA synthesis was performed from both the TCR alpha and TCR beta constant segments. Libraries were amplified in two PCR steps, with sample barcodes and sequencing adapters added in the second step. Sequencing of libraries was done on Illumina HiSeq 2500 (2x100 bp) or NovaSeq (2x150 bp). The original methods were these. MIGEC handled demultiplexing of reads and collapsing into UMI consensus sequences, while MiXCR performed V(D)J alignment. Vaccine-responding clonotypes were defined with edgeR using replicate PBMC samples, requiring FDR below 0.01 and a log2 fold change above 5 up to day 15. Each bulk clonotype received a CD4 or CD8 identity based on whether the sequenced CD4 or CD8 repertoire contained that clonotype at higher abundance. TCRdb reanalyzed the raw reads on its own, using fastp at Q25 for trimming and MiXCR for clone calling, and kept in-frame beta chains. Every entry covers one CDR3 protein and lists the most common genes and DNA from its rows. The V and J calls were determined by TCRdb, not by the authors. Within this sample are 170,000 or so distinct CDR3 sequences, with approximately 6.2% of them counted one time only. The ten top clones hold about 2.8% of the sample.

The sequence links TRBV5-1 to TRBJ2-3; TRBD2 might be the D gene, on 7 matching bases. The clonotype comes from a man aged 18 to 29 who received the YFV17D yellow fever vaccine. The material was CD4+ T cells sorted from PBMCs, obtained on the day of the first yellow fever vaccination. The base sequence is TGCGCCAGCAGCTTGGCGTGCGGGGGCCGCACAGATACGCAGTATTTT. Translation gives CASSLACGGRTDTQYF.